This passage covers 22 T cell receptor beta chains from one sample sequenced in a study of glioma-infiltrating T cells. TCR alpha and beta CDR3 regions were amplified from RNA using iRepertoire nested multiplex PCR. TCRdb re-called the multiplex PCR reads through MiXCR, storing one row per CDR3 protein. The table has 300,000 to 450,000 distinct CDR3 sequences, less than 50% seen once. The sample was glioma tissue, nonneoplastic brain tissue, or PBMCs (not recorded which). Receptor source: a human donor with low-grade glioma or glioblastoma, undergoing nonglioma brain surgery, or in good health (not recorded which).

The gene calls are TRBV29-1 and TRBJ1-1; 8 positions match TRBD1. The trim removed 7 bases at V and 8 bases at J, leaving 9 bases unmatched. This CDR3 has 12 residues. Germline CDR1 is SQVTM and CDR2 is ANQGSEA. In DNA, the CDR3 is TGCAGCGCCGGGACAGGACCTTACGAAGCTTTCTTT. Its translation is CSAGTGPYEAFF.

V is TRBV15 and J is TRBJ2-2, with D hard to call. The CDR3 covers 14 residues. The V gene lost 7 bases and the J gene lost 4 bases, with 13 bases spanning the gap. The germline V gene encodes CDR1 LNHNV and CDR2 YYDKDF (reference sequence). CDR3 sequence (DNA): TGTGCCACCACGGGCGACCTTAGCACCGGGGAGCTGTTTTTT. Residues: CATTGDLSTGELFF.

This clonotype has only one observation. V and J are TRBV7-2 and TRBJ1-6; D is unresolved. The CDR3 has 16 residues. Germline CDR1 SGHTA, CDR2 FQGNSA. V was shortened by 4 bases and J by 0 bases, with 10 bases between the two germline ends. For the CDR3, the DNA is TGTGCCAGCAGCTCCGGAACGAGCTCCTATAATTCACCCCTCCACTTT. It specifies CASSSGTSSYNSPLHF.

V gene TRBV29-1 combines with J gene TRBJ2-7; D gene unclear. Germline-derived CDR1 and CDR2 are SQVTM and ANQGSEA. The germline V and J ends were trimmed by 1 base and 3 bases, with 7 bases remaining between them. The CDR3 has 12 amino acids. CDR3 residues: CSVEGQLYEQYF. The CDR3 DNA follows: TGCAGCGTTGAAGGACAACTCTACGAGCAGTACTTC.

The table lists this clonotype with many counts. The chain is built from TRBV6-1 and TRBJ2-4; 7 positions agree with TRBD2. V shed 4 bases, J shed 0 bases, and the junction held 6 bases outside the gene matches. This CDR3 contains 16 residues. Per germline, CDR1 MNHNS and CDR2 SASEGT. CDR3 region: CASSGGGLRAKNIQYF. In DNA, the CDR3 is TGTGCCAGCAGTGGGGGGGGACTTCGAGCCAAAAACATTCAGTACTTC.

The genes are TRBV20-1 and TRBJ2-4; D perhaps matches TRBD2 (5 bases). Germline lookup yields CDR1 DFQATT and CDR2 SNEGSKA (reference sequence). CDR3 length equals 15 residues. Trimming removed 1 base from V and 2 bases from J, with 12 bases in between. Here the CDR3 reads CSARGVASSKNIQYF. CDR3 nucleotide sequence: TGCAGTGCTAGAGGGGTAGCGTCGTCCAAAAACATTCAGTACTTC.

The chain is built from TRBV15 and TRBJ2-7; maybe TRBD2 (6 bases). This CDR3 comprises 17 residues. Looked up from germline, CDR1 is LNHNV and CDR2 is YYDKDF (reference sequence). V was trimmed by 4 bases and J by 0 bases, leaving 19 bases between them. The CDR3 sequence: CATSKEDWGEHSYEQYF. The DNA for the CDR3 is TGTGCCACCAGCAAAGAGGATTGGGGGGAACACTCCTACGAGCAGTACTTC.

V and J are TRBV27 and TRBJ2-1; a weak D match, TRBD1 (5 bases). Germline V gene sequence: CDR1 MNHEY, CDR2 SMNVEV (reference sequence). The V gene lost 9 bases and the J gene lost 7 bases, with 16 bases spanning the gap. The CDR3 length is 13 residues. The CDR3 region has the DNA TGTGCCAGAACAGACGCAGGGAAGAATGAGCAGTTCTTC. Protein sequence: CARTDAGKNEQFF.

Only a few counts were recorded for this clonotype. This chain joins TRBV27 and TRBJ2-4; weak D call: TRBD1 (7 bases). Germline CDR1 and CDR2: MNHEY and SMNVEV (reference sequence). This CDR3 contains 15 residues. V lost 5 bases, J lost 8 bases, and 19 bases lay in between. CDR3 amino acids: CASSPDRDWGDIQYF. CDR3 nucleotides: TGTGCCAGCAGTCCCGACAGGGACTGGGGGGACATTCAGTACTTC.

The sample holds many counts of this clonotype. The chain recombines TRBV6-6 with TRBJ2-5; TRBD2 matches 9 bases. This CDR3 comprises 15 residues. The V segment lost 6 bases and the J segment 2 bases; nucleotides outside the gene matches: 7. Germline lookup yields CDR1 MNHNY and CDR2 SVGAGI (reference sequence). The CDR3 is CASSWFSGSQETQYF. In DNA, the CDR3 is TGTGCCAGCAGCTGGTTTAGCGGGAGTCAAGAGACCCAGTACTTC.

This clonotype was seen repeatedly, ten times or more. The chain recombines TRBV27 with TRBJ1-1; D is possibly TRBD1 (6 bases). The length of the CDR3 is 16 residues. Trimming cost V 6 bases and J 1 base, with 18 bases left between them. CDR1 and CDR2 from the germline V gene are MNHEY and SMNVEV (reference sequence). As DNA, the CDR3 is TGTGCCAGCAGCGACTCTTGGGGGGGCCCGAACACTGAAGCTTTCTTT. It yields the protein CASSDSWGGPNTEAFF.

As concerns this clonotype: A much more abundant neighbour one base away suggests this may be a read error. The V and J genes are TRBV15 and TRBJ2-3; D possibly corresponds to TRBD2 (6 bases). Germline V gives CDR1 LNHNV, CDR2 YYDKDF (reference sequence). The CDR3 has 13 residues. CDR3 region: CAISRPGADTQYF. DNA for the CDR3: TGTGCCATCAGCCGACCGGGAGCAGATACGCAGTATTTT.

CDR3 coding DNA: TGTGCCAGCAAAGGGAAGGAGGGCGAGCAGTACTTC. Its protein is CASKGKEGEQYF. V is TRBV25-1 and J is TRBJ2-7, with TRBD2 as a possible D gene (6 bases). Trimming removed 7 bases from V and 6 bases from J, with 13 bases in between. Germline V CDR1 and CDR2: MGHDK, SYGVNS. The CDR3 loop spans 12 amino acids.

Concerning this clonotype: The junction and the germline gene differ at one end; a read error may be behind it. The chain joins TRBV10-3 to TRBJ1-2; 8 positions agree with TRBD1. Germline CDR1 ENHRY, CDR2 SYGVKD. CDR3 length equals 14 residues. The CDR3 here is CTIARTGKDYGYTF. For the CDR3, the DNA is TGTACCATCGCGAGGACAGGGAAGGACTATGGCTACACCTTC.

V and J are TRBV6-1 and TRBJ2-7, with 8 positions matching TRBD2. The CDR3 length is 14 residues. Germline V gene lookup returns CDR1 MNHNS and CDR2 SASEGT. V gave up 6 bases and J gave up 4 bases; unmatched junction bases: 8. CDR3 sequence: CASRPSGSLYEQYF. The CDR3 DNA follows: TGTGCCAGCAGACCAAGCGGGAGTTTATACGAGCAGTACTTC.

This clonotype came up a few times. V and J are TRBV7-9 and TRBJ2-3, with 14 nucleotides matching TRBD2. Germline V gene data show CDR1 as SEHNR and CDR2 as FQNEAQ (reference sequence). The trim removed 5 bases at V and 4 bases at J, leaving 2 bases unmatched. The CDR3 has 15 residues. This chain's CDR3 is CASSGTSGRADTQYF. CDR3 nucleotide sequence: TGTGCCAGCAGCGGGACTAGCGGGAGAGCAGATACGCAGTATTTT.

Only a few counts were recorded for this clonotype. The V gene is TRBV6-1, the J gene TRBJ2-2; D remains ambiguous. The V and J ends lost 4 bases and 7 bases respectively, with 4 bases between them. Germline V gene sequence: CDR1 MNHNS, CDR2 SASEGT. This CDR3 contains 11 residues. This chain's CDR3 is CASSGGGELFF. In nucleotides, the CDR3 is TGTGCCAGCAGTGGGGGCGGGGAGCTGTTTTTT.

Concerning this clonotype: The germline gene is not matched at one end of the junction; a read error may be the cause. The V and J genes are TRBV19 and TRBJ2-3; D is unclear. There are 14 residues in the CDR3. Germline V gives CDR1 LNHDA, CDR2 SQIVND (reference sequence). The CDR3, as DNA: TGTGCCAGTAGTGATCGACACGGCACATATACGCAGTATTTT. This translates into CASSDRHGTYTQYF.

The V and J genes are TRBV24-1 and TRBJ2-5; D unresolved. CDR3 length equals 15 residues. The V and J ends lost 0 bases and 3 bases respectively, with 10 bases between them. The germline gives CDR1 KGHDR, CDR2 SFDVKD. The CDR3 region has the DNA TGTGCCACCAGTGATTTGTACGCTGGGAAAGAGACCCAGTACTTC. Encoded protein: CATSDLYAGKETQYF.

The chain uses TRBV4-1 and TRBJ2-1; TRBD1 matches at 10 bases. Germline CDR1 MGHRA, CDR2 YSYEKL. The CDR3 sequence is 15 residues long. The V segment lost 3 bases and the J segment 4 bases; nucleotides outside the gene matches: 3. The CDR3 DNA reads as TGCGCCAGCAGCCACGGACAGGGGGGGTACAATGAGCAGTTCTTC. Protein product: CASSHGQGGYNEQFF.

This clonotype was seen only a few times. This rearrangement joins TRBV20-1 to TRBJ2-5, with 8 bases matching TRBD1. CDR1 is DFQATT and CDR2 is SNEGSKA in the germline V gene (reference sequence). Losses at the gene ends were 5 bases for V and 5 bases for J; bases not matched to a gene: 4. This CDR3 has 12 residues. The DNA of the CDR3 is TGCAGTGCTTCGGACAGGGAGGAGACCCAGTACTTC. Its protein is CSASDREETQYF.

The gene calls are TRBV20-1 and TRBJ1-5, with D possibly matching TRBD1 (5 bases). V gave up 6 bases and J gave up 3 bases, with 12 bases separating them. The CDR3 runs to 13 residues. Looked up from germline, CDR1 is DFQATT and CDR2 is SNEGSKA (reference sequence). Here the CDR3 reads CSASRALNQPQHF. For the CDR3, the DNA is TGCAGTGCGAGCAGGGCGCTCAATCAGCCCCAGCATTTT.